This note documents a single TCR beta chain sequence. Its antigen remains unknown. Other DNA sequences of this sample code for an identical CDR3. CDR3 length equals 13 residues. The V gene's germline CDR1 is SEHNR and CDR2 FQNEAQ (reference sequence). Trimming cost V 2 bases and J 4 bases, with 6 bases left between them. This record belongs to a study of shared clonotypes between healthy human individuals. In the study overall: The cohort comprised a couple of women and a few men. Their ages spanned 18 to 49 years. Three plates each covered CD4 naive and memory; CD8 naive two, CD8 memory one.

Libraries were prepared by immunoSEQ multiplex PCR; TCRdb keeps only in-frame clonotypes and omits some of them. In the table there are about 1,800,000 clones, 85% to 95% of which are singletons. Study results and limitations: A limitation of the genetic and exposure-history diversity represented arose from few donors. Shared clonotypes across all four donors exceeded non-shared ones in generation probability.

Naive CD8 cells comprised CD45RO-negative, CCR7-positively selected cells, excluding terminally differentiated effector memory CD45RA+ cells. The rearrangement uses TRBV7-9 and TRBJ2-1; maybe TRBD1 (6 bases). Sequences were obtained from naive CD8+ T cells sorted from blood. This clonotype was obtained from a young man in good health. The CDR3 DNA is TGTGCCAGCAGCTTAAGGGGGTACAATGAGCAGTTCTTC. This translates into CASSLRGYNEQFF.